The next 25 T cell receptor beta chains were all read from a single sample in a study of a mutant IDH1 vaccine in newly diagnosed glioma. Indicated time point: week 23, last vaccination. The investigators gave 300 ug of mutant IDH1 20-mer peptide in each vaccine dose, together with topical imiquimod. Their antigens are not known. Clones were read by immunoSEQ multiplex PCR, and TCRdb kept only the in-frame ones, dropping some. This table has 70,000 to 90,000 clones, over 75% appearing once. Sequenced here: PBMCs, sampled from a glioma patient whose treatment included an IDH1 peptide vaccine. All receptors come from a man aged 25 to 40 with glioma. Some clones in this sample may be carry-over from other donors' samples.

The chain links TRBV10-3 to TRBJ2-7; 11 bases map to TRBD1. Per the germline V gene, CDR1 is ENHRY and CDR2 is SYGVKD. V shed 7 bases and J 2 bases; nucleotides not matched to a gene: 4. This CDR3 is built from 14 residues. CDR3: CAITPGQGAYEQYF. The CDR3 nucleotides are TGTGCCATCACTCCGGGACAGGGGGCCTACGAGCAGTACTTC.

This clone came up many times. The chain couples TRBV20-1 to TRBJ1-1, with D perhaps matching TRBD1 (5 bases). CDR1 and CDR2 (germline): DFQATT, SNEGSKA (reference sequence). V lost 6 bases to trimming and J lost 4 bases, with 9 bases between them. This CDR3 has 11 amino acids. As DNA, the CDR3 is TGCAGTGCAGCAGACAGCACTGAAGCTTTCTTT. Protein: CSAADSTEAFF.

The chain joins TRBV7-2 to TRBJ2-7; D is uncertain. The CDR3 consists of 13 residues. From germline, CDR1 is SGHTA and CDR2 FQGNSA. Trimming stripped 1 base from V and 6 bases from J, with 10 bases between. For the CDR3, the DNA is TGTGCCAGCAGCTTAGTATGGGGTGGCGAGCAGTACTTC. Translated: CASSLVWGGEQYF.

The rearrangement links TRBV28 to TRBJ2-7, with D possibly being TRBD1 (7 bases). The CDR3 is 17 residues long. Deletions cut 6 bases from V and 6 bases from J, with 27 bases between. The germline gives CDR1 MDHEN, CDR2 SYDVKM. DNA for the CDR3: TGTGCCAGCAGCCCCTCGGGGCGCGGGACAGCCGCCTCCGAGCAGTACTTC. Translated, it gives CASSPSGRGTAASEQYF.

CDR3 protein: CASSWDRVSTDTQYF. CDR3 nucleotides: TGTGCCAGCAGTTGGGACAGGGTCAGCACAGATACGCAGTATTTT. This chain connects TRBV27 to TRBJ2-3; 9 bases match TRBD1. J was trimmed by 0 bases and V by 4 bases; bases with no gene match: 2. CDR3 size: 15 residues. CDR1 and CDR2 from the germline V gene are MNHEY and SMNVEV (reference sequence).

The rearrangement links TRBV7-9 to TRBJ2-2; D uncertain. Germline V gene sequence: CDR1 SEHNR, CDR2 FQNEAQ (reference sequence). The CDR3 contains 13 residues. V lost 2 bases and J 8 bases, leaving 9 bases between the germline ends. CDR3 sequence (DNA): TGTGCCAGCAGCTTATTGACCCTTGGGGAGCTGTTTTTT. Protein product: CASSLLTLGELFF.

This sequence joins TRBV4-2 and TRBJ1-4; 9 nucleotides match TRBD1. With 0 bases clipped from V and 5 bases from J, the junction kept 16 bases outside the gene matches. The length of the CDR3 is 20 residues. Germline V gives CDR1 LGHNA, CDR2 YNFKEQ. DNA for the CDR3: TGTGCCAGCAGCCAAGAGTTATTAGGGGACAGGGAATTTTGGAATGAAAAACTGTTTTTT. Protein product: CASSQELLGDREFWNEKLFF.

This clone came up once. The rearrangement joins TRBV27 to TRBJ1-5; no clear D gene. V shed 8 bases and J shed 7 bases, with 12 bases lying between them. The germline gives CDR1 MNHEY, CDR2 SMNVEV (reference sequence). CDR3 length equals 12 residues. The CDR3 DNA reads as TGTGCCAGCGGACTAGAGGGACAGCCCCAGCATTTT. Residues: CASGLEGQPQHF.

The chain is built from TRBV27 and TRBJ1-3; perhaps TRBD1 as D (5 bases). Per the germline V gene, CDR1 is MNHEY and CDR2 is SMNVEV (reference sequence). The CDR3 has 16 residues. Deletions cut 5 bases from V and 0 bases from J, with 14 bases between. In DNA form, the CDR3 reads TGTGCCAGCAGTCCAAGTCCAGGGTACTCTGGAAACACCATATATTTT. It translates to CASSPSPGYSGNTIYF.

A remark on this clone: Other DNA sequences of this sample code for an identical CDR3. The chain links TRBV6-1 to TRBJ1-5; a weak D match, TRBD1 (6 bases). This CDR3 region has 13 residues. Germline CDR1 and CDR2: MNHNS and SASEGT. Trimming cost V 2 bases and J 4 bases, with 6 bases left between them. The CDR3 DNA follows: TGTGCCAGCAGTGAACAGGGGAATCAGCCCCAGCATTTT. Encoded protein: CASSEQGNQPQHF.

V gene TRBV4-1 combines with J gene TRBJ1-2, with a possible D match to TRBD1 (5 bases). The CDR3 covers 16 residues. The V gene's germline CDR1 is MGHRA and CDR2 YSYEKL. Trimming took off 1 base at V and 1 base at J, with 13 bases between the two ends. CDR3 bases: TGCGCCAGCAGCCAAGGCCGCCAGGGAGGTAACTATGGCTACACCTTC. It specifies CASSQGRQGGNYGYTF.

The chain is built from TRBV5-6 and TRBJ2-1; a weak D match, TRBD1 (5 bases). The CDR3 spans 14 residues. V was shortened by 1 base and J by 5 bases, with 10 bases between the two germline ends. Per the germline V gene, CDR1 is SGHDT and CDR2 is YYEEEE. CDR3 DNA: TGTGCCAGCAGCTTGTACGGACACGACAATGAGCAGTTCTTC. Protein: CASSLYGHDNEQFF.

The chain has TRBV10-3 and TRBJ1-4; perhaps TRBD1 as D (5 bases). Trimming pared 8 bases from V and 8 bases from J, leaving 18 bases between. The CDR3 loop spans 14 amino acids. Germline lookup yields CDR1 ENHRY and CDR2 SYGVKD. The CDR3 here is CAIGGLGAGEKLFF. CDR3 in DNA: TGTGCCATCGGGGGTCTAGGAGCCGGGGAAAAACTGTTTTTT.

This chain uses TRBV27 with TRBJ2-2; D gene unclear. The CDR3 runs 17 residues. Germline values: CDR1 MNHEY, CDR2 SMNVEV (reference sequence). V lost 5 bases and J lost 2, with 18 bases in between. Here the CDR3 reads CASSPYRRRGNTGELFF. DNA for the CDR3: TGTGCCAGCAGTCCATACCGTAGGCGCGGTAACACCGGGGAGCTGTTTTTT.

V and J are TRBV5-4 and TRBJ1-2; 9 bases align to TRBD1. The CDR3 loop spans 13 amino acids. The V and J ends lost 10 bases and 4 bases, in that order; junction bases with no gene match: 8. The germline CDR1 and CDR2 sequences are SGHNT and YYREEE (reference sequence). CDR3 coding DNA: TGTGCCGTAAAGACAGGGGGGAGCTATGGCTACACCTTC. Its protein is CAVKTGGSYGYTF.

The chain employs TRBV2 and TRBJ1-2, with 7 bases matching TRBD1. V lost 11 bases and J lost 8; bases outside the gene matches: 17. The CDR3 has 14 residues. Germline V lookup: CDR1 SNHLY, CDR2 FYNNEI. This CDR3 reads CAVSVPYRGFGYTF. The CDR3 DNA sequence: TGTGCCGTCAGCGTCCCCTACAGGGGTTTCGGCTACACCTTC.

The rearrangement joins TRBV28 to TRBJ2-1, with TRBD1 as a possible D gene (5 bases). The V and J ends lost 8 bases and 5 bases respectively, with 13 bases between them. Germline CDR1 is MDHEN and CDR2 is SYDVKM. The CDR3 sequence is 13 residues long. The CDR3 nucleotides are TGTGCCAGCGAGCAAGGGGCTCACAATGAGCAGTTCTTC. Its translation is CASEQGAHNEQFF.

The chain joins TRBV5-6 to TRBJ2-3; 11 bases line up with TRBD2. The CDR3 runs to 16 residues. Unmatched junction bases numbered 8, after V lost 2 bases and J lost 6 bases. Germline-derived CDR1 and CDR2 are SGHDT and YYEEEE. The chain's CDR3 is CASSFIAGGPGDTQYF. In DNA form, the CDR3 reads TGTGCCAGCAGCTTTATAGCGGGGGGGCCGGGGGATACGCAGTATTTT.

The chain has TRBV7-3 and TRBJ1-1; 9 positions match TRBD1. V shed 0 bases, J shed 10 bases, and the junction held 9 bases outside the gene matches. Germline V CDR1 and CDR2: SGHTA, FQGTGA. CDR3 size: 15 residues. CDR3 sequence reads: CASSLTGQGTGVAFF. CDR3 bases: TGTGCCAGCAGCTTAACCGGACAGGGGACGGGAGTAGCTTTCTTT.

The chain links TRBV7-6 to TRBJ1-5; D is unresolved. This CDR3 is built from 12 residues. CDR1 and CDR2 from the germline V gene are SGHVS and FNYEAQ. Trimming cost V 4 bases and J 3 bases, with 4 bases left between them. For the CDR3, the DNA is TGTGCCAGCAGCTCCCCCAATCAGCCCCAGCATTTT. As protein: CASSSPNQPQHF.

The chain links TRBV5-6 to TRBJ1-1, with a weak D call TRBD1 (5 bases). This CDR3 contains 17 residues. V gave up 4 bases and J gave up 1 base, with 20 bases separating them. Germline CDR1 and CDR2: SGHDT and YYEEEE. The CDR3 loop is CASSHRSGLDWNTEAFF. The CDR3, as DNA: TGTGCCAGCAGCCATCGATCAGGGCTCGATTGGAACACTGAAGCTTTCTTT.

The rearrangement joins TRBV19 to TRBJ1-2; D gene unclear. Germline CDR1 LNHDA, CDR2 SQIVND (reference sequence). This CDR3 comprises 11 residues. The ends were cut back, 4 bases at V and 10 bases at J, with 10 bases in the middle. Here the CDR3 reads CASSTVNLYTF. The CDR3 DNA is TGTGCCAGTAGTACCGTCAACCTCTACACCTTC.

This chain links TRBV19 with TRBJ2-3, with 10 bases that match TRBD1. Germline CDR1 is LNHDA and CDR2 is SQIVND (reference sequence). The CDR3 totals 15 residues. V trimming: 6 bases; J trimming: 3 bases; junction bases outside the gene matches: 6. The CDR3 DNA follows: TGTGCCAGTAGGATTGACAGGGGGCGAACAGATACGCAGTATTTT. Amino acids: CASRIDRGRTDTQYF.

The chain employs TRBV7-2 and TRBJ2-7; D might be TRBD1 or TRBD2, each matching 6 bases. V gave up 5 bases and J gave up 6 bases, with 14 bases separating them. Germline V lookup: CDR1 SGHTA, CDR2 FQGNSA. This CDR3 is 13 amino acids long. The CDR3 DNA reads TGTGCCAGCAGCCAATCGGGGGCGGGCGAGCAGTACTTC. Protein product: CASSQSGAGEQYF.

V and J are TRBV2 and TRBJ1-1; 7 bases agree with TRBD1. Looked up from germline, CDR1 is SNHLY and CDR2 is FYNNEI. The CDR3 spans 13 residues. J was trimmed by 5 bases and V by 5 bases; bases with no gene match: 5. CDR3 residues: CASSLQGPTEAFF. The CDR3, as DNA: TGTGCCAGCAGTCTACAGGGGCCGACTGAAGCTTTCTTT.